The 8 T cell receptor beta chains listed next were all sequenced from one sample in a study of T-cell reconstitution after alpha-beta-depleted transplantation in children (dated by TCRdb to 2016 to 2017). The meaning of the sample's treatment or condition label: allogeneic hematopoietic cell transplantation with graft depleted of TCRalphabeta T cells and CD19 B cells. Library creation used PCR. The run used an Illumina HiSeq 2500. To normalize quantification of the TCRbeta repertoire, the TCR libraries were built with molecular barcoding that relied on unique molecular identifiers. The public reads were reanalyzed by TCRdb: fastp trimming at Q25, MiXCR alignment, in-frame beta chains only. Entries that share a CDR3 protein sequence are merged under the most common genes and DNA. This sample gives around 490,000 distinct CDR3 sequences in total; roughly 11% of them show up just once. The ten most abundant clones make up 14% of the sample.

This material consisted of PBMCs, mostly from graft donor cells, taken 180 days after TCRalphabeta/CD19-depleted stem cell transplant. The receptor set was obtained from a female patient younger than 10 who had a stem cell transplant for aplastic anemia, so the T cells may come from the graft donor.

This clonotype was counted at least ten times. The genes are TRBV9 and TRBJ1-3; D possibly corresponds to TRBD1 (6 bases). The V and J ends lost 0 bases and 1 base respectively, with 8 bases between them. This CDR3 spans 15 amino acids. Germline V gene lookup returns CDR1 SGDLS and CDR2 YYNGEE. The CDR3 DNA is TGTGCCAGCAGCGTAGCCGGACAGTCTGGAAACACCATATATTTT. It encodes CASSVAGQSGNTIYF.

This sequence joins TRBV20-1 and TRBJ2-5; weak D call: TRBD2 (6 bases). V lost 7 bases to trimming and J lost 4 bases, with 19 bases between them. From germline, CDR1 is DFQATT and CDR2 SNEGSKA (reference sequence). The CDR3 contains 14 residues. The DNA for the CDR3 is TGCAGTGTCCCGGGACTGCCCTATGGAGAGACCCAGTACTTC. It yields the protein CSVPGLPYGETQYF.

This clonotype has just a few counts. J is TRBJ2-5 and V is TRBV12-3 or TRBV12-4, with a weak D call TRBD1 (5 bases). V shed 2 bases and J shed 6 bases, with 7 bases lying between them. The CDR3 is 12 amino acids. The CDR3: CASSLKGQTQYF. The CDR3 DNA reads TGTGCCAGCAGTTTAAAGGGGCAGACCCAGTACTTC.

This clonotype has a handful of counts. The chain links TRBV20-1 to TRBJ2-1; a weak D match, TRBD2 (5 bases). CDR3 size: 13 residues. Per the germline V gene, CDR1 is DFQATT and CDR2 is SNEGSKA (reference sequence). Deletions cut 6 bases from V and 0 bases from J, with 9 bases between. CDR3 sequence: CSARDYSYNEQFF. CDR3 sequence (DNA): TGCAGTGCCCGAGACTACTCCTACAATGAGCAGTTCTTC.

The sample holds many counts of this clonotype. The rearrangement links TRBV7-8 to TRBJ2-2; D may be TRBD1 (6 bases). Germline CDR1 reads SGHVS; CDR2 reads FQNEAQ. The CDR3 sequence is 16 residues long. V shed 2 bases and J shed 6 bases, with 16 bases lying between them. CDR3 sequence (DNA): TGTGCCAGCAGCTTAAGGGTGGCAGGGGAGTCCGGGGAGCTGTTTTTT. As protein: CASSLRVAGESGELFF.

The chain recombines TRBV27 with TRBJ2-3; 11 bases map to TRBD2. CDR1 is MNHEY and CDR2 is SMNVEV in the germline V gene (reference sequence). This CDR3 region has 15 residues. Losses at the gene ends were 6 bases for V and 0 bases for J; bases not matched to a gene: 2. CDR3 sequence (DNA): TGTGCCAGCAGCCGACTAGCGGGGAGCACAGATACGCAGTATTTT. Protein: CASSRLAGSTDTQYF.

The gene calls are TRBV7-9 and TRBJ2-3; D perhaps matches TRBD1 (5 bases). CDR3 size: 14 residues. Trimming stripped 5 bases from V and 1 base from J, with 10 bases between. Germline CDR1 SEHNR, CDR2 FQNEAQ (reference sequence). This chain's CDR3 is CASSQEGGTDTQYF. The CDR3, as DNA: TGTGCCAGCAGCCAAGAAGGGGGCACAGATACGCAGTATTTT.

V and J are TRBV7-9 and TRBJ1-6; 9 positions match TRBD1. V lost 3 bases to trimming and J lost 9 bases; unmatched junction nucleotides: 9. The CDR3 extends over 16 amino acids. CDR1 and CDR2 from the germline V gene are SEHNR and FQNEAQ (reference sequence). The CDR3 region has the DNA TGTGCCAGCAGCTTCCATCCGGGGACAGGGAGTTCACCCCTCCACTTT. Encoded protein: CASSFHPGTGSSPLHF. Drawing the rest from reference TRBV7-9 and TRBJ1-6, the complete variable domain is DTGVSQNPRHKITKRGQNVTFRCDPISEHNRLYWYRQTLGQGPEFLTYFQNEAQLEKSRLLSDRFSAERPKGSFSTLEIQRTEQGDSAMYLCASSFHPGTGSSPLHFGNGTRLTVT.